The rows below give T cell receptor beta chains drawn from one sample of a study of T cell changes during pregnancy in multiple sclerosis. Profiling relied on immunoSEQ multiplex PCR, and the TCRdb table lists in-frame clones only, not all of them. The data show about 100,000 clones, less than 95% seen once. The sequencing here drew on peripheral blood, taken in the third trimester of pregnancy. The receptors shown here come from a female donor in good health, enrolled as a control in a pregnancy study. Each CDR3 is given with its conserved first and last residue. A D gene is named only where the DNA matches it firmly. Size values are once, few and many counts, or a class for expanded clones, and some rows have none.

. | TRBJ1-6 | . | TRBV4-2 | CASSQDHGVSSPLHF | TGTGCCAGCAGCCAAGATCACGGGGTCTCGTCACCCCTCCACTTT
. | TRBJ1-4 | . | TRBV4-3 | CASSPGKMGAMDEKLFF | TGCGCCAGCAGCCCCGGCAAAATGGGGGCTATGGATGAAAAACTGTTTTTT
. | TRBJ1-4 | . | TRBV25-1 | CASSTTATNEKLFF | TGTGCCAGCAGTACGACAGCAACTAATGAAAAACTGTTTTTT
few | TRBJ1-2 | TRBD1 | TRBV2 | CASIRQGTGGYTF | TGTGCCAGCATTCGACAGGGGACGGGTGGCTACACCTTC
. | TRBJ2-7 | . | TRBV5-6 | CASSYRTAAYEQYF | TGTGCCAGCAGCTACCGGACTGCTGCCTACGAGCAGTACTTC
. | TRBJ2-1 | TRBD1 | TRBV9 | CASSTNPTGGYGGSSYNEQFF | TGTGCCAGCAGCACGAACCCCACAGGGGGCTATGGGGGTAGCTCCTACAATGAGCAGTTCTTC
. | TRBJ2-1 | TRBD1 | TRBV5-8 | CASSSDRLYNEQFF | TGTGCCAGCAGCTCGGACAGGCTTTACAATGAGCAGTTCTTC
. | TRBJ1-1 | . | TRBV7-2 | CASSLYTVGTPITEAFF | TGTGCCAGCAGCTTATATACCGTCGGGACACCAATCACTGAAGCTTTCTTT
once | TRBJ1-1 | . | TRBV27 | CASSSFQDTLMNTEAFF | TGTGCCAGCAGTTCTTTCCAGGACACCCTCATGAACACTGAAGCTTTCTTT
. | TRBJ1-2 | . | TRBV4-3 | CASSQGGGQGTYGYTF | TGCGCCAGCAGCCAAGGGGGGGGCCAGGGGACCTATGGCTACACCTTC
. | TRBJ2-7 | TRBD2 | TRBV7-6 | CASSPARTSGGYEQYF | TGTGCCAGCAGCCCTGCGCGGACTAGCGGGGGCTACGAGCAGTACTTC
. | TRBJ1-1 | . | TRBV25-1 | CASLSNTEAFF | TGTGCCAGTCTTTCGAACACTGAAGCTTTCTTT
. | TRBJ1-6 | . | TRBV4-3 | CASSQDLQYNSPLHF | TGCGCCAGCAGCCAAGATTTACAGTATAATTCACCCCTCCACTTT
. | TRBJ2-7 | TRBD1 | TRBV11-2 | CATSTGEGSYEQYF | TGTGCCACTTCCACAGGGGAAGGGTCCTACGAGCAGTACTTC
. | TRBJ2-1 | . | TRBV7-8 | CASSVSRQPYNEQFF | TGTGCCAGCAGTGTTTCCCGACAGCCCTACAATGAGCAGTTCTTC